Following are 12 T cell receptor beta chains from one sample sequenced in a study of T cells in Graves' hyperthyroidism and ophthalmopathy. TCR beta CDR3 regions were amplified from RNA. The TCR CDR3 was amplified in a first-round RT-PCR using the HTBI primer set. TCRdb re-called the multiplex PCR reads through MiXCR, storing one row per CDR3 protein. The data show about 570,000 distinct CDR3 sequences, about 43% seen once. The sequenced sample consisted of peripheral blood or thyroid tissue (not recorded which). All receptors derive from an adult woman with Graves' disease, either hyperthyroidism or ophthalmopathy (not recorded which).

Points on this clonotype: Likely a read error: the CDR3 ends without its conserved phenylalanine or tryptophan. V usage is TRBV20-1 and J usage is TRBJ1-4, with a possible D match to TRBD1 (5 bases). The ends were cut back, 4 bases at V and 7 bases at J, with 16 bases in the middle. The CDR3 contains 14 residues. Germline V gene data show CDR1 as DFQATT and CDR2 as SNEGSKA (reference sequence). The CDR3 DNA is TGCAGTGCTATTGGGTGGGGCAGGGTTGAAAAACTGTTTGTT. Translation: CSAIGWGRVEKLFV.

The chain has TRBV10-3 and TRBJ2-5; D could derive from TRBD1 or TRBD2 (5 bases each). CDR3 length: 15 residues. Per germline, CDR1 ENHRY and CDR2 SYGVKD. Trimming removed 11 bases at V and 2 bases at J, with 21 bases between. The CDR3 reads CACSAIGATQETQYF. For the CDR3, the DNA is TGTGCCTGCAGTGCTATCGGGGCTACACAAGAGACCCAGTACTTC.

This clonotype was counted at least ten times. CDR3 loop: CASSRQGMNGYTF. The CDR3 DNA sequence: TGTGCCAGCAGTCGACAGGGAATGAATGGCTACACCTTC. The rearrangement links TRBV12-3 or TRBV12-4 to TRBJ1-2; 7 bases line up with TRBD1. J was trimmed by 6 bases and V by 5 bases; bases with no gene match: 6. This CDR3 region has 13 residues.

The V call is TRBV9, the J call TRBJ1-4; no clear D gene. Germline V gene lookup returns CDR1 SGDLS and CDR2 YYNGEE. The ends were cut back, 2 bases at V and 5 bases at J, with 13 bases in the middle. The CDR3 totals 15 residues. Here the CDR3 reads CASSVGLGKNEKLFF. Written as DNA, the CDR3 is TGTGCCAGCAGCGTTGGTCTAGGGAAGAATGAAAAACTGTTTTTT.

This clonotype was counted at least ten times. This chain connects TRBV6-5 to TRBJ2-2; D gene ambiguous. The V and J ends lost 5 bases and 7 bases respectively, with 11 bases between them. The CDR3 spans 13 residues. The germline V gene encodes CDR1 MNHEY and CDR2 SVGAGI. In DNA form, the CDR3 reads TGTGCCAGCAGTAGATCGACCGACGGGGAGCTGTTTTTT. This encodes CASSRSTDGELFF.

The sample holds a few counts of this clonotype. This chain uses TRBV10-3 with TRBJ2-6, with TRBD1 identical over 10 bases. J lost 13 bases, V lost 4 bases, and 7 bases had no gene match. Looked up from germline, CDR1 is ENHRY and CDR2 is SYGVKD. CDR3 length: 14 residues. CDR3 DNA: TGTGCCATCAGTGGGAGACAGGGGGCTCGGGTCCTGACTTTC. Residues: CAISGRQGARVLTF.

This clonotype was counted ten times or more. The genes are TRBV7-8 and TRBJ1-5; no reliable D call. The V and J ends lost 2 bases and 2 bases respectively, with 10 bases between them. The CDR3 sequence is 15 residues long. Germline CDR1 and CDR2: SGHVS and FQNEAQ. CDR3 DNA sequence: TGTGCCAGCAGCTTAAAACGGACTGGCAATCAGCCCCAGCATTTT. Its translation: CASSLKRTGNQPQHF.

In its sample, this clonotype was seen once. At one end the junction does not follow the germline gene, possibly because of a read error. V is TRBV7-6 and J is TRBJ1-6; 8 bases match TRBD1. The CDR3 totals 16 residues. Germline lookup yields CDR1 SGHVS and CDR2 FNYEAQ. The CDR3: CASSQDDRGSGSPLHF. CDR3 coding DNA: TGCGCCAGCAGCCAAGATGACAGGGGTTCTGGTTCACCCCTCCACTTT.

Many counts were recorded for this clonotype. The chain joins TRBV5-1 to TRBJ1-5; D is uncertain. This CDR3 spans 14 amino acids. V was cut by 0 bases and J by 3 bases, with 7 bases left in between. Germline-derived CDR1 and CDR2 are SGHRS and YFSETQ. The chain's CDR3 is CASSLDSNNQPQHF. In nucleotides, the CDR3 is TGCGCCAGCAGCTTGGACAGCAACAATCAGCCCCAGCATTTT.

This clonotype was counted many times. The chain uses TRBV5-1 and TRBJ1-1, with 10 bases lining up with TRBD1. The ends lost 4 bases at V and 5 bases at J; junction bases unmatched: 5. This CDR3 has 14 residues. CDR1 is SGHRS, CDR2 YFSETQ, per germline. The CDR3 DNA reads TGCGCCAGCAGCAGGGACAGGGGCAGGACTGAAGCTTTCTTT. It encodes CASSRDRGRTEAFF.

This clonotype was observed many times. The chain carries TRBV10-3 and TRBJ2-6; 9 positions match TRBD1. The J segment lost 2 bases and the V segment lost 0 bases, leaving 14 bases of the junction unmatched. The CDR3 length is 21 residues. Germline-derived CDR1 and CDR2 are ENHRY and SYGVKD. CDR3 DNA: TGTGCCATCAGTGAGTCATCCCTCATGGACAGGGGTTTCGCTGGGGCCAACGTCCTGACTTTC. It translates to CAISESSLMDRGFAGANVLTF.

This clonotype was observed many times. The chain combines TRBV25-1 with TRBJ1-2; the D is unclear. Trimming took 2 bases from V and 8 from J, leaving 15 bases between them. This CDR3 has 14 amino acids. CDR1 is MGHDK and CDR2 is SYGVNS in the germline V gene. Written as DNA, the CDR3 is TGTGCCAGCAGTGAAGAAGCCTCCGTGAGGGGCTACACCTTC. Its translation: CASSEEASVRGYTF.